This paragraph covers one T cell receptor beta chain sequence. Germline values: CDR1 SGHDN, CDR2 FVKESK. This CDR3 spans 15 amino acids. Trimming removed 1 base from V and 4 bases from J, with 12 bases in between. Study processing details: Using reference gene primer amplification, nucleated cell counts were estimated. Using immunoSEQ multiplex PCR, the repertoire was profiled, and TCRdb retains in-frame clones only, with some absent. Clonal size and the V and J genes are those of that table, whereas D and trimming came from the DNA. This table has 200,000 to 250,000 clones, about 80% appearing once. Across under 25 US areas, participants ranged in age from 18 to 89 years. Before they entered the study, exposed participants had met a COVID-19 case within 2 weeks. This entry is derived from a study of blood T cell repertoires in COVID-19.

The chain joins TRBV14 to TRBJ2-3; D uncertain. The clonotype originates from a woman in her forties or fifties who had been exposed to COVID-19. The source material was PBMCs or T cells enriched from blood (not recorded which). The CDR3 loop reads CASSQGNHRADTQYF. In nucleotides, the CDR3 is TGTGCCAGCAGCCAAGGCAACCATCGGGCAGATACGCAGTATTTT. The entire variable domain, with the rest obtained from reference TRBV14 and TRBJ2-3, is as follows: EAGVTQFPSHSVIEKGQTVTLRCDPISGHDNLYWYRRVMGKEIKFLLHFVKESKQDESGMPNNRFLAERTGGTYSTLKVQPAELEDSGVYFCASSQGNHRADTQYFGPGTRLTVL.